This T cell receptor beta chain came from a study of shared clonotypes between healthy human individuals. Here immunoSEQ multiplex PCR was the method, and the copy in TCRdb shows in-frame clones only, minus some. Of about 1.1 million clones in the sample, around three quarters were seen once. This CDR3 comprises 17 residues. Germline values: CDR1 SGHRS, CDR2 YFSETQ. V lost 0 bases, J lost 6 bases, and 19 bases lay in between. As for this clone: The antigen is undetermined.

The study's findings and limits: The study found lower generation probabilities in non-shared clonotypes than in those shared by all four donors.

The V and J genes are TRBV5-1 and TRBJ2-1; D may be TRBD2 (6 bases). The receptor's source is a man between 18 and 29 years old in good health. Some clones in this sample may be carry-over from other donors' samples. The sequenced material came from memory CD4+ T cells from PBMCs. Sample subset: CD45RA-negative fraction. CDR3 sequence: CASSLGSWQGGTNEQFF. CDR3 in DNA: TGCGCCAGCAGCTTGGGTTCTTGGCAGGGAGGTACCAATGAGCAGTTCTTC.